This T cell receptor beta chain was sequenced for a study of identical twins. The V end was cut by 3 bases, the J end by 5 bases, with 11 bases between. The CDR3 length is 14 residues. TCRdb re-derived calls from the 5' RACE reads in MiXCR, one entry per CDR3 protein. The data contain about 810,000 distinct CDR3 sequences, about 12% of them singletons. Worth noting for this clonotype: Its antigen is not identified.

General observations from the study: For cord blood, abundant beta clonotypes had fewer insertions, unlike memory repertoires, which showed none. An excess of low generation probability was shown by twin-shared out-of-frame alpha sequences.

This sample also appeared in a second study, on yellow fever vaccine responses in identical twins.

The chain couples TRBV12-3 or TRBV12-4 to TRBJ2-1, with D hard to call. This receptor was taken from a woman between 18 and 29 years old in good health. Source material: PBMCs. The CDR3 DNA follows: TGTGCCAGCAGTTTTGGGTGGACGAACAATGAGCAGTTCTTC. It translates to CASSFGWTNNEQFF.